These 8 T cell receptor beta chains were all obtained from the same sample, sequenced in a study of cytomegalovirus exposure and HLA in healthy donors. Produced via immunoSEQ multiplex PCR; TCRdb's table is partial and in-frame only. The sample lists some 60,000 clones, approximately 96% occurring once. The sample consisted of PBMCs. The source is a man between 18 and 35 years old in good health and CMV-seronegative.

The rearrangement joins TRBV28 to TRBJ2-7, with 8 bases that match TRBD2. The CDR3 runs 13 residues. CDR1 MDHEN and CDR2 SYDVKM come from the germline V gene. V lost 2 bases and J lost 3; bases outside the gene matches: 0. CDR3 sequence (DNA): TGTGCCAGCAGTTTAACTAGCGGCTACGAGCAGTACTTC. This encodes CASSLTSGYEQYF.

V gene TRBV2 combines with J gene TRBJ2-1, with 9 bases matching TRBD1. This CDR3 spans 15 amino acids. V lost 4 bases and J lost 6; bases outside the gene matches: 7. CDR1 is SNHLY and CDR2 is FYNNEI in the germline V gene. The CDR3 sequence is CASSGYRGPGNEQFF. The DNA for the CDR3 is TGTGCCAGCAGTGGGTACAGGGGGCCTGGCAATGAGCAGTTCTTC.

This clone was picked up one time. V and J are TRBV5-4 and TRBJ1-1; D is unclear. Germline V lookup: CDR1 SGHNT, CDR2 YYREEE (reference sequence). The CDR3 spans 15 residues. V lost 0 bases to trimming and J lost 1 base, with 10 bases between them. The CDR3 bases are TGTGCCAGCAGCTTGGGGTACACCTGGAACACTGAAGCTTTCTTT. Residues: CASSLGYTWNTEAFF.

The CDR3 nucleotides read TGTGCCAGTAGTGTGGGACTAGCGAAGGGCACAGATACGCAGTATTTT. This gives the protein CASSVGLAKGTDTQYF. This chain uses TRBV19 with TRBJ2-3; TRBD2 agrees at 10 bases. The CDR3 is made up of 16 amino acids. Per the germline V gene, CDR1 is LNHDA and CDR2 is SQIVND (reference sequence). V was pared by 5 bases and J by 1 base, with 6 bases of the junction left unmatched.

The chain has TRBV5-8 and TRBJ2-7, with D hard to call. The CDR3 contains 14 residues. The V and J ends lost 9 bases and 1 base respectively, with 17 bases between them. CDR1 and CDR2 (germline): SGHTS, YDEGEE. The chain's CDR3 is CATQRKRSSYEQYF. CDR3 bases: TGTGCCACTCAGAGGAAAAGATCATCCTACGAGCAGTACTTC.

V and J are TRBV30 and TRBJ1-2; 7 positions match TRBD1. This CDR3 comprises 15 residues. Germline V gene sequence: CDR1 GTSNPN, CDR2 SVGIG (reference sequence). The V gene end was trimmed by 1 base and the J gene end by 4 bases; junction bases not matched to a gene: 9. In nucleotides, the CDR3 is TGTGCCTGGAGTGGACAACAGGGGTGGGGCTATGGCTACACCTTC. Amino acids: CAWSGQQGWGYGYTF.

The V gene is TRBV2, the J gene TRBJ2-6; 9 nucleotides line up with TRBD1. Unmatched junction bases numbered 0, after V lost 4 bases and J lost 2 bases. The CDR3 contains 15 residues. Germline V gene sequence: CDR1 SNHLY, CDR2 FYNNEI. CDR3 sequence reads: CASSGQGAGANVLTF. The CDR3 DNA is TGTGCCAGCAGTGGACAGGGGGCTGGGGCCAACGTCCTGACTTTC.

V gene TRBV7-9 combines with J gene TRBJ2-5; 7 nucleotides match TRBD1. CDR1 is SEHNR, CDR2 FQNEAQ, per germline (reference sequence). V was pared by 5 bases and J by 2 bases, with 8 bases of the junction left unmatched. The CDR3 covers 15 residues. CDR3 coding DNA: TGTGCCAGCAGCCCGTCGGGACAGTTGCAAGAGACCCAGTACTTC. Translated: CASSPSGQLQETQYF.